This T cell receptor beta chain appears in the sequencing data of a study of cytomegalovirus exposure and HLA in healthy donors (dated by TCRdb to about 2017). Context from the whole study: In an earlier analysis of roughly 500 of the donors, 250 to 300 Gb of sequence data and 117 million unique TCR beta sequences from 150 million to 200 million T cells were reported. Approximately 300 gigabases of sequencing data and around 85 million unique TCR sequences made up an early release that covered several hundred HLA-typed donors. The genetic ancestry cluster associated with self-reported Caucasian donors included roughly four fifths of the roughly 380 genotyped donors. The aim of the study was to test whether cataloging public T cell receptors could identify signatures of past pathogen exposure. The T cell repertoires of some 700 subjects were profiled by immunosequencing and related to cytomegalovirus serostatus. Along with the approximately 650-subject first cohort, a separate validation cohort of more than 90 different subjects was used. To predict cytomegalovirus infection status, the study combined high-throughput TCR immunosequencing, statistical association of individual TCRs with disease status, and machine learning. A later analysis re-analyzed previously published TCR beta repertoires from hundreds of donors and added high-resolution HLA genotyping to study TCR occurrence patterns. The later analysis used no new phenotypic data to find candidate immune exposures, relying instead on TCR beta sequences and their occurrence across donors. An earlier analysis of approximately 500 of the donors applied high-throughput TCR beta sequencing to assess whether each TCR beta V gene segment acted as functional or pseudogenic. Alongside the repertoire data, information on donor age, sex, ethnicity and CMV serostatus was compiled. A later genetic analysis took genome-wide SNP genotypes for about three fifths of the 666 donors and used that subset as a discovery cohort. Every discovery cohort repertoire had been produced on one sequencing platform. HLA typing covered class I and class II loci at four-digit resolution. The number of typed donors differed by locus: about 629-630 for A, B, C, DRB1 and DQB1; some 540 for DQA1; 606 for DPA1; and about 470 for DPB1. Several DR-DQ haplotypes were handled as single units for association and clustering because linkage in the cohort was strong. Across 398 genotyped donors of the cohort, an average of roughly 200,000 unique TCR beta nucleotide sequences per donor were sequenced, and around 20% of those sequences were non-productive.

The investigation overall reported the following: Linkage disequilibrium might explain the correlated functional status among segregating V segments, but an unknown experimental factor could not be ruled out. Assigning TCR associations to individual alleles was difficult when HLA alleles, especially DR and DQ, strongly co-occurred. For the cohort, immune exposure information was limited to CMV serostatus. A later analysis reported that several top co-occurrence clusters appeared linked to parvovirus B19, influenza, CMV and Epstein-Barr virus. In vitro tests confirmed that a few of the cytomegalovirus-associated TCR beta chains recognize cytomegalovirus antigens. Most TCR sequences were seen in very few donors, while some public TCRs were found in many individuals. V-gene and J-gene trimming of TCR beta chains was associated with a missense DCLRE1C variant in a later genetic analysis, and the association was replicated in an independent cohort. The 87-base-pair reads could not distinguish some IMGT-functional V segments, including TRBV6-2 and TRBV6-3, so those segments were excluded. The authors suggested that the approach could potentially be generalized to other disease states and immunological phenotypes. The cohort was sequenced for TCR beta chains only, and without alpha or paired-chain data the features that could be detected were limited. A later analysis found that most CMV-associated TCR beta chains appeared HLA-restricted, with HLA associations seemingly driven largely by CMV exposure. A further reported finding was that TCR beta sequences accurately predicted the HLA-A and HLA-B alleles for most subjects in the first cohort. A group of highly shared sequence variants was considered likely to be a technical artifact of the sequencing pipeline. Because some donors lacked HLA typing at each locus, the association tests relied only on the typed subset. A total of roughly 160 TCR beta chains were listed by the study as associated with cytomegalovirus. Cytomegalovirus status was reported to be diagnosed by the classifier with high specificity and sensitivity in both the original and validation cohorts. The presence/absence analyses assumed that sequencing depth was roughly uniform across donors, and that assumption may not be true. The earlier analysis of approximately 560 of the donors excluded fewer than 20 rarely observed V segments, including chromosome 9 orphons, because counts were too low. According to a later analysis, TCR association rates differed among HLA loci, with DRB1 alleles showing the most associated TCRs and HLA-C alleles showing the fewest. An earlier analysis of several hundred of the donors showed that most TCR beta V segments appeared in productive rearrangements either about 90% or about 30% of the time, which broadly matched IMGT annotations. At a false discovery rate of 0.05, a later analysis linked 16,951 TCR beta sequences to specific HLA alleles. In a later analysis, HLA-associated TCR beta chains were found to be more clonally expanded and to have lower generation probabilities than equally common non-associated chains. Compared with the roughly 700-donor mean, donors in an Asian-associated ancestry cluster had fewer N-insertions in productive TCRs, according to a later genetic analysis.

The cohort was made up of around 720 healthy bone marrow donors. Cohort members were all nominally healthy when sampled, although unrecorded immune exposures were likely present. The donor was CMV seronegative and was included in the group of over 300 seronegative cohort members. A peripheral blood sample was collected from each donor, and TCR beta sequencing was performed on peripheral blood mononuclear cells. The Qiagen DNeasy Blood Extraction Kit was used to extract genomic DNA from the blood cell samples. The table lists this clone with a few counts. Which antigen it targets is not known. No much larger clonotype is one base removed from it; base qualities were not supplied. Library creation used the immunoSEQ multiplex PCR assay. For the multiplex PCR, a mixture combining 60 forward primers for TCR Vbeta segments and 13 reverse primers for TCR Jbeta segments was used. The CDR3 region of rearranged TCR beta genes was amplified from genomic DNA by a multiplex PCR assay. The Illumina HiSeq System was used to sequence the amplified TCR beta libraries as 87-base-pair reads. Processing in the source paper ran as follows. Across the 666 repertoires, a later analysis counted tens of millions of unique TCR beta chains, roughly 11 million of which were shared by at least two donors. To remove PCR and sequencing errors, raw reads were error-corrected and collapsed into unique sequences using a nearest-neighbor algorithm that merged closely related sequences. CDR3 sequences were aligned to IMGT reference sequences to assign V, D and J gene segments. For a sequence to be retained, a match of at least six nucleotides to both a V gene segment and a J gene segment was required. A rearrangement was called productive if the CDR3 had no stop codons and remained in frame with V and J, and every other rearrangement was called non-productive. CDR3 was defined according to IMGT convention as the region running from the second conserved V-encoded cysteine to the conserved J-encoded phenylalanine. The earlier analysis of about 500 of the donors excluded sequences that lacked an unambiguous match to a single V gene segment. In an earlier analysis of almost 600 of the donors, a V segment was called functional when productive rearrangements were above 56.7%, and segregating when the standard deviation between donors exceeded 5%. A statistical classification framework was built to diagnose cytomegalovirus status from the catalog of TCR beta chain sequences. In a later analysis, V and J genes were assigned by comparing TCR nucleotide sequences against IMGT/GENE-DB human TR gene sequences. Using the TCRdist pipeline, a later analysis assigned CDR3 sequences along with most-parsimonious VDJ recombination scenarios. In a later analysis, each TCR beta chain was defined by its CDR3 amino acid sequence together with its V-gene family, and reads without a unique V-gene family were excluded. To address suspected cross-contamination and a sequencing artifact, a later analysis removed 450 to 700 highly shared, low-generation-probability nucleotide sequences. In a later analysis, a clonal expansion index was calculated for each public chain from normalized within-repertoire ranks of inferred template counts. In a later analysis, generation probabilities were computed with a VDJ recombination model fitted to out-of-frame rearrangements, and the resulting probabilities were checked against IGoR. A later analysis scored TCR-TCR, TCR-HLA and TCR-CMV co-occurrence with hypergeometric tests, applying a repertoire-size bias correction to TCR pairs. To estimate false discovery rates, a later analysis permuted the HLA or CMV assignments 20 times. In a later analysis, co-occurring TCRs were grouped with DBSCAN, and TCRdist sequence similarity was added when clustering was performed within HLA-allele-positive subsets. Repertoires with fewer than 30,000 or more than 120,000 public chains, plus five repertoires with anomalous nucleotide sharing, were excluded from co-occurrence clustering. The source is immuneACCESS, and TCRdb retained only in-frame sequences with V and J called. Part of the clones is not carried over; for the studies checked, unresolved V genes explain less than half of this, and the remainder is unexplained. V and J calls and clone size are those listed in that table; D and trimming were worked out from the DNA. Within this sample are about 170,000 clones, with 55% to 65% of them counted one time only. Over 2.5% of the sample goes to the ten largest clones.

Trimming removed 3 bases from V and 8 bases from J, leaving 32 bases between the germline ends. The CDR3 contains 19 residues, cysteine and phenylalanine counted. Only the CDR3 DNA is retained, 57 bases long and in frame from the first base. Reading the germline V gene (reference sequence) gives CDR1 GTSNPN and CDR2 SVGIG. The sequenced sample was PBMCs. The sequence is built from TRBV30 and TRBJ2-1; a tentative D call is TRBD1 (6 bases match). This sequence was found in a man aged 40-50 years in good health and CMV-seronegative. The CDR3 here reads CAWRGGGAGETSTYYEQFF. The base sequence is TGTGCCTGGAGAGGGGGTGGGGCAGGGGAGACCTCAACGTACTATGAGCAGTTCTTC.